Below are 3 T cell receptor beta chains sequenced from a single sample in a study of T cells in Graves' hyperthyroidism and ophthalmopathy (dated by TCRdb to the late 2010s). Receptor libraries were prepared by multiplex PCR. For sequencing, an Illumina HiSeq 2000 was employed. Amplification of TCR beta CDR3 regions was carried out from RNA transcripts. A first-round RT-PCR of the TCR CDR3 used the HTBI primer set with the Qiagen OneStep RT-PCR kit. TCRdb reworked the public reads: Q25 trimming with fastp, MiXCR clone assembly, productive beta chains retained. A single entry per CDR3 protein holds the most common genes and DNA from its merged rows. Recorded for this sample are approximately 600,000 distinct CDR3 sequences; 14% of them occurred a single time. 4.5% to 6% of the sample goes to the ten largest clones. Sequencing input: blood. Receptors originate from a woman aged 25 to 39 with Graves' hyperthyroidism that later progressed to Graves' ophthalmopathy.

This clonotype appeared many times. The rearrangement uses TRBV6-2 or TRBV6-3 and TRBJ2-7; D may match TRBD1 or TRBD2 (5 bases each). The CDR3 totals 13 residues. Germline loops: CDR1 MNHEY, CDR2 SVGEGT. V was shortened by 8 bases and J by 6 bases, with 17 bases between the two germline ends. The CDR3 protein is CASSRGDLSEQYF. In DNA, the CDR3 is TGTGCCAGCTCTAGAGGGGATTTGAGCGAGCAGTACTTC.

This clonotype was picked up a small number of times. The gene calls are TRBV6-1 and TRBJ1-2; D remains unclear. Trimming shortened V by 6 bases and J by 5 bases, and 10 bases separated the two germline ends. Germline V CDR1 and CDR2: MNHNS, SASEGT. The CDR3 has 12 residues. The CDR3 protein is CASRGQQYGYTF. The CDR3 nucleotides read TGTGCCAGCAGGGGTCAGCAGTATGGCTACACCTTC.

At least ten counts were recorded for this clonotype. This chain links TRBV10-2 with TRBJ2-7; D possibly uses TRBD1 or TRBD2 (5 bases each). CDR3 length: 14 amino acids. V lost 8 bases, J lost 6 bases, and 20 bases lay in between. Germline CDR1 and CDR2: WSHSY and SAAADI. The CDR3 here is CASWGPGRSTEQYF. CDR3 nucleotide sequence: TGCGCCAGCTGGGGCCCGGGGCGTTCTACCGAGCAGTACTTC.